This T cell receptor (beta chain) was sequenced during a study of T cells after yellow fever vaccination. TCRdb processed the 5' RACE reads anew with MiXCR; each CDR3 protein has one entry. The profile shows 150,000 to 200,000 distinct CDR3 sequences, almost 7% of them singletons. In this sample, this clonotype turned up a few times. The TCR originated in a man between 18 and 35 years old who received the YFV17D yellow fever vaccine. This specimen consisted of CD4+ T cells sorted from PBMCs, obtained 4 to 5 days after the first yellow fever vaccination.

CDR3 protein: CASSFQTGNTEAFF. CDR3 in DNA: TGCGCCAGCAGCTTTCAGACAGGGAACACTGAAGCTTTCTTT. The V call is TRBV5-1, the J call TRBJ1-1, with D possibly being TRBD1 (6 bases). V was pared by 2 bases and J by 1 base, with 9 bases between. This CDR3 region has 14 residues. Germline CDR1 is SGHRS and CDR2 is YFSETQ.